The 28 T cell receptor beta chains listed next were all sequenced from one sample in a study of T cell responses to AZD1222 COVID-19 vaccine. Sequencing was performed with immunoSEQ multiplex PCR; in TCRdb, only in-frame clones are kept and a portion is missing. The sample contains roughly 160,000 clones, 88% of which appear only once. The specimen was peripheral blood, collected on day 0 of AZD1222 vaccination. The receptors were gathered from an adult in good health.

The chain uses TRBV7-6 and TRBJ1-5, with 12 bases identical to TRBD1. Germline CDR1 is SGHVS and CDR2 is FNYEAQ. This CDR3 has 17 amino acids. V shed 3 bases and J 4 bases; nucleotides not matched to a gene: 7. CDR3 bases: TGTGCCAGCAGCTTTACCCCGGGACAGGGGGCGAATCAGCCCCAGCATTTT. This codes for CASSFTPGQGANQPQHF.

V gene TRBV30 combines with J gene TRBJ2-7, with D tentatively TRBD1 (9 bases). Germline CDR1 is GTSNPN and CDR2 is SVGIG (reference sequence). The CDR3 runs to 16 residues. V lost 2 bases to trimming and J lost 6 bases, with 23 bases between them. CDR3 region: CAWSLRGGTGPREQYF. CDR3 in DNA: TGTGCCTGGAGTCTCCGGGGGGGGACAGGGCCCCGCGAGCAGTACTTC.

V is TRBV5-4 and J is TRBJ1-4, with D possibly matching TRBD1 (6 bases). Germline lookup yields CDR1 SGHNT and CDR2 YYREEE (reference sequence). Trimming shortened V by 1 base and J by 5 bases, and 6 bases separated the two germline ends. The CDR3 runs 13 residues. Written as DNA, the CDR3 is TGTGCCAGCAGCTTGACAGGGAATGAAAAACTGTTTTTT. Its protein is CASSLTGNEKLFF. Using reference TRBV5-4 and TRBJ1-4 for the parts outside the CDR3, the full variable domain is ETGVTQSPTHLIKTRGQQVTLRCSSQSGHNTVSWYQQALGQGPQFIFQYYREEENGRGNFPPRFSGLQFPNYSSELNVNALELDDSALYLCASSLTGNEKLFFGSGTQLSVL.

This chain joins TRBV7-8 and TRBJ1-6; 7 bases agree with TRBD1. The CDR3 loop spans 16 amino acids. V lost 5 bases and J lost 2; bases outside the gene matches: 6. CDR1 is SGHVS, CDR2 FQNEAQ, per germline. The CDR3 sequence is CASSHKRGPYNSPLHF. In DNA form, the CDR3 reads TGTGCCAGCAGCCACAAAAGGGGGCCCTATAATTCACCCCTCCACTTT.

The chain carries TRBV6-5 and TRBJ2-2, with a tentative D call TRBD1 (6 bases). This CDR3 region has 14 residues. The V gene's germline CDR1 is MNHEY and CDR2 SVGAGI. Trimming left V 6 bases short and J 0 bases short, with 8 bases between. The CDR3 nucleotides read TGTGCCAGCAGGCGGACAGCGAACACCGGGGAGCTGTTTTTT. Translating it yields CASRRTANTGELFF.

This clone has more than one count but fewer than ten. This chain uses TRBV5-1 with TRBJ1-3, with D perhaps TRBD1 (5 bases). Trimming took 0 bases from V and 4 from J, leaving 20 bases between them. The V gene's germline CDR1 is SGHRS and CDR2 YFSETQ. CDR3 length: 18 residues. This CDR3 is CASSLVVPGSRGGNTIYF. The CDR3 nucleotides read TGCGCCAGCAGCTTGGTCGTGCCGGGGAGTAGGGGCGGAAACACCATATATTTT.

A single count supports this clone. The CDR3 here is CSVLPAGVGDTQYF. CDR3 DNA sequence: TGCAGCGTCCTCCCGGCGGGGGTTGGAGATACGCAGTATTTT. The chain couples TRBV29-1 to TRBJ2-3, with 7 nucleotides matching TRBD2. V lost 6 bases to trimming and J lost 5 bases; unmatched junction nucleotides: 11. This CDR3 is 14 amino acids long. Germline V lookup: CDR1 SQVTM, CDR2 ANQGSEA.

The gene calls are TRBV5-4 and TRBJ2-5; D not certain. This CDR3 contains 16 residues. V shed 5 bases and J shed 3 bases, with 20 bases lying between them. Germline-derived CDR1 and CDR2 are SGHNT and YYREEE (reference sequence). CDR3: CASSPSKGLREETQYF. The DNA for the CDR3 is TGTGCCAGCAGTCCTTCAAAGGGTTTGAGAGAAGAGACCCAGTACTTC.

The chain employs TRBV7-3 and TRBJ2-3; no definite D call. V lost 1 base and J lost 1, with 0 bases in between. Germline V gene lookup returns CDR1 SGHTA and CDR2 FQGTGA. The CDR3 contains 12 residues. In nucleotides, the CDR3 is TGTGCCAGCAGCTTAAGCACAGATACGCAGTATTTT. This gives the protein CASSLSTDTQYF.

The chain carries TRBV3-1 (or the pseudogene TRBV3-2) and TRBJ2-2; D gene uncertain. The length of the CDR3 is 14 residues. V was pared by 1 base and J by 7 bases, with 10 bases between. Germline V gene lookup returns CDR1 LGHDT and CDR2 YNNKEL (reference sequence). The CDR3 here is CASSQAGLGGELFF. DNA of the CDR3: TGTGCCAGCAGCCAAGCCGGGTTGGGCGGGGAGCTGTTTTTT.

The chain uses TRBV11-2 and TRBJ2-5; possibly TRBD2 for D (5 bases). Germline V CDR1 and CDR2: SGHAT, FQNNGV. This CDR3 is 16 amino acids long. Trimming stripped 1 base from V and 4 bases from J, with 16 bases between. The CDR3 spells CASSLVGSSFRETQYF. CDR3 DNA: TGTGCCAGCAGCTTAGTTGGCTCTAGCTTCAGAGAGACCCAGTACTTC.

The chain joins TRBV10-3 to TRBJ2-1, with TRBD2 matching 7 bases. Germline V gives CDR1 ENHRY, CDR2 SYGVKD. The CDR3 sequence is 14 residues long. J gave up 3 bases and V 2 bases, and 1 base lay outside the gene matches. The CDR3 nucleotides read TGTGCCATCAGTGAGGCGGGGGACTACAATGAGCAGTTCTTC. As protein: CAISEAGDYNEQFF.

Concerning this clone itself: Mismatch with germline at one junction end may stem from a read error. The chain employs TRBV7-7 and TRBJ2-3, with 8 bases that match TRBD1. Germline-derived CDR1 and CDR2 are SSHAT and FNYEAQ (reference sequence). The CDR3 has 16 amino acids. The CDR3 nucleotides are TGTGCTAGCAGCCGATTCGGACAGGGCACGGGGGATACGCAGTATTTT. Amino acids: CASSRFGQGTGDTQYF. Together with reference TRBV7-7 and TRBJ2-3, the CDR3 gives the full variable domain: GAGVSQSPRYKVTKRGQDVTLRCDPISSHATLYWYQQALGQGPEFLTYFNYEAQPDKSGLPSDRFSAERPEGSISTLTIQRTEQRDSAMYRCASSRFGQGTGDTQYFGPGTRLTVL.

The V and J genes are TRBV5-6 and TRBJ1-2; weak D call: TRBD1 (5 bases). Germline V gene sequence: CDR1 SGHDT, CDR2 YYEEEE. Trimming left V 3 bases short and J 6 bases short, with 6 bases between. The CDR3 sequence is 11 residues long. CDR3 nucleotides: TGTGCCAGCAGCTCCAGGGATGGCTACACCTTC. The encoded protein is CASSSRDGYTF.

The CDR3 nucleotides read TGTGCCAGCAGTGACCACGGGCCCCGCGGGTATGAGCAGTTCTTC. Encoded protein: CASSDHGPRGYEQFF. The chain recombines TRBV28 with TRBJ2-1, with a possible D match to TRBD2 (5 bases). The CDR3 length is 15 residues. Germline V lookup: CDR1 MDHEN, CDR2 SYDVKM. V lost 5 bases, J lost 8 bases, and 19 bases lay in between.

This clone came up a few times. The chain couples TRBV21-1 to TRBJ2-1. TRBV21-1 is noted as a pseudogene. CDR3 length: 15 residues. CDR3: CASSSSLDGYNEQFF. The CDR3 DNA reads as TGTGCCAGCAGCTCCAGCCTTGACGGCTACAATGAGCAGTTCTTC.

CDR3 DNA: TGCGCCAGCAGCCAAGATGGCGGGGCAGGGGTGGGAGAAAAACTGTTTTTT. This sequence encodes CASSQDGGAGVGEKLFF. V is TRBV4-1 and J is TRBJ1-4, with D tentatively TRBD1 (6 bases). There are 17 residues in the CDR3. Germline V CDR1 and CDR2: MGHRA, YSYEKL. V lost 0 bases, J lost 8 bases, and 19 bases lay in between.

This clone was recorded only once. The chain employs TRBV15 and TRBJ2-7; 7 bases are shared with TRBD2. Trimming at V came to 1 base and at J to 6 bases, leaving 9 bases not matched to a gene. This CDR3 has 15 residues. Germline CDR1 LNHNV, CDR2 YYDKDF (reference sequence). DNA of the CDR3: TGTGCCACCAGCAGAGCCGGACTAGTTGGTCGCGAGCAGTACTTC. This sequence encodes CATSRAGLVGREQYF.

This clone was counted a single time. The CDR3 DNA sequence: TGTGCCAGCAGCGACAGGGGAAGGGAGGGCTACACCTTC. Protein product: CASSDRGREGYTF. The chain has TRBV27 and TRBJ1-2; the match to TRBD1 covers 8 bases. The CDR3 is 13 amino acids. Germline trimming cut 6 bases from V and 8 bases from J; bases unmatched to any gene: 8. CDR1 MNHEY and CDR2 SMNVEV come from the germline V gene (reference sequence).

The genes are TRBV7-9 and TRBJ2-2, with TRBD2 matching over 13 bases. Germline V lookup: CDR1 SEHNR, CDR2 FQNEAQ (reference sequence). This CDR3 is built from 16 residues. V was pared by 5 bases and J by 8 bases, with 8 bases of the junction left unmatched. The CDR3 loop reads CASSTTSGRAVGELFF. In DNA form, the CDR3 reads TGTGCCAGCAGCACAACTAGCGGGAGGGCCGTAGGGGAGCTGTTTTTT.

CDR3 sequence: CASSQVAGGEQYF. The CDR3 DNA reads as TGCGCCAGCAGCCAAGTGGCTGGGGGCGAGCAGTACTTC. The V gene is TRBV4-3, the J gene TRBJ2-7; D possibly uses TRBD1 or TRBD2 (5 bases each). Deletions cut 1 base from V and 6 bases from J, with 10 bases between. CDR1 is LGHNA, CDR2 YSLEER, per germline. CDR3 size: 13 residues.

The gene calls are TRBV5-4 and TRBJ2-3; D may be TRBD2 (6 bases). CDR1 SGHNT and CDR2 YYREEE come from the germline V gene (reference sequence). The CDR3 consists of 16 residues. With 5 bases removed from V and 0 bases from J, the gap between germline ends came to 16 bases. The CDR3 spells CASSPRGSGSTDTQYF. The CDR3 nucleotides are TGTGCCAGCAGTCCACGGGGGTCAGGGAGCACAGATACGCAGTATTTT.

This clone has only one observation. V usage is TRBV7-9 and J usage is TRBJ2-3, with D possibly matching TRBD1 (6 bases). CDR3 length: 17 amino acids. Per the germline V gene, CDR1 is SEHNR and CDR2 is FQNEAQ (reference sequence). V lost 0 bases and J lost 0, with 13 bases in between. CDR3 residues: CASSLAQGSSSTDTQYF. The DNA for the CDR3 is TGTGCCAGCAGCTTAGCGCAGGGGTCATCAAGCACAGATACGCAGTATTTT.

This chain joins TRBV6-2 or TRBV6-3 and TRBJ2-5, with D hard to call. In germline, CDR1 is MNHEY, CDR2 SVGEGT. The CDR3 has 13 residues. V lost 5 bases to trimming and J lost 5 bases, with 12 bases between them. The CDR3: CASSHDQPETQYF. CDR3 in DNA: TGTGCCAGCAGTCACGATCAGCCGGAGACCCAGTACTTC.

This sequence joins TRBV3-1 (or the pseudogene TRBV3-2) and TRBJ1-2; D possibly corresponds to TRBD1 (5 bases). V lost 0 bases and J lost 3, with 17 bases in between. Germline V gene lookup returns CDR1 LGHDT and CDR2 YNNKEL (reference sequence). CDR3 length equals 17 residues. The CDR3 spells CASSQDLGQGLDYGYTF. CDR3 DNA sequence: TGTGCCAGCAGCCAAGATCTCGGGCAGGGACTAGACTATGGCTACACCTTC.

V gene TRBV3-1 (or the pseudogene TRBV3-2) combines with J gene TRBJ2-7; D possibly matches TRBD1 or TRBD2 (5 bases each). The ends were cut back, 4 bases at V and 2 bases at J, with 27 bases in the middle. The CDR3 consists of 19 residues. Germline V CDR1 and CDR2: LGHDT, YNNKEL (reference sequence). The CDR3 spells CASSRENTGPTPATYEQYF. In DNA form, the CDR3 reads TGTGCCAGCAGCCGAGAAAACACGGGACCCACCCCCGCCACCTACGAGCAGTACTTC.

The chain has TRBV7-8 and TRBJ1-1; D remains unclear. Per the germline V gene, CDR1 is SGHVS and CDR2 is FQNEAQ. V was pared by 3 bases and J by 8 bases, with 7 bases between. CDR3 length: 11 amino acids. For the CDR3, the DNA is TGTGCCAGCAGCTTCGAAGGCGAAGCTTTCTTT. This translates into CASSFEGEAFF.

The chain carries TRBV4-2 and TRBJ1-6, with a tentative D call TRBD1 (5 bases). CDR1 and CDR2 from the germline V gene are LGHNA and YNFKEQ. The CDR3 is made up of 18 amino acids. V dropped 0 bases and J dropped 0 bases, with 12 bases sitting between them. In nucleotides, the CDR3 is TGTGCCAGCAGCCAAGATGGGCAGGGAAGCTCCTATAATTCACCCCTCCACTTT. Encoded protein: CASSQDGQGSSYNSPLHF.